Sequencing of this TCR beta chain was carried out in a study of blood T cells in healthy people across ages. There are a few counts of this clonotype. Isolated per sample were at least 6 million PBMCs. Per sample, extraction of total RNA gave at least 6 micrograms in every case. Using a J-beta primer mix together with a sample-barcoded 5' primer, a second PCR was run for roughly 6 to 12 cycles. Using its own MiXCR run on the 5' RACE reads, TCRdb lists one record per CDR3 protein. The sample shows fewer than 650,000 distinct CDR3 sequences, about 28% of them seen only once. These data were also filed under a second study, of T cells of mothers and their children. That paper notes: Random nucleotides (2-4) and sample barcodes were added by the M1S primer used in the second PCR. Thymic selection shapes TCR recombination output in related pairs, and it does so similarly in unrelated pairs.

Source material: blood. This receptor was taken from a boy younger than 10 in good health.

The CDR3 region has the DNA TGCAGTGCTATAAGGTTCGGGGCGCGTGGTAATTCACCCCTCCACTTT. Translating gives CSAIRFGARGNSPLHF. The V gene is TRBV20-1, the J gene TRBJ1-6; perhaps TRBD1 as D (5 bases). The V gene lost 4 bases and the J gene lost 6 bases, with 19 bases spanning the gap. Germline V CDR1 and CDR2: DFQATT, SNEGSKA (reference sequence). The CDR3 totals 16 residues.